Listed below are T cell receptor beta chains from one sample, sequenced in a study of cytomegalovirus exposure and HLA in healthy donors. Some clones are missing from TCRdb's copy, which holds only in-frame ones; the method was immunoSEQ multiplex PCR. The sample shows tens of thousands of clones, less than 80% of them seen only once. The material sequenced was PBMCs. The receptors originated from a man aged 25 to 40 in good health and CMV-seronegative. Both conserved end residues are part of each CDR3. The D gene is left open where the match is weak.

d_call: -; v_call: TRBV30; j_call: TRBJ1-5; cdr3_aa: CAWTVRAGQPQHF
d_call: -; v_call: TRBV9; j_call: TRBJ2-2; cdr3_aa: CASSPQSGELFF
d_call: -; v_call: TRBV5-6; j_call: TRBJ2-5; cdr3_aa: CASYRRHHLGGETQYF
d_call: TRBD1; v_call: TRBV14; j_call: TRBJ2-7; cdr3_aa: CASSLWTGGGDEQYF
d_call: -; v_call: TRBV5-5; j_call: TRBJ2-7; cdr3_aa: CASSLEGWREQYF
d_call: -; v_call: TRBV27; j_call: TRBJ2-5; cdr3_aa: CASSLSAFQETQYF
d_call: -; v_call: TRBV11-2; j_call: TRBJ2-2; cdr3_aa: CASSLARLGGELFF
d_call: -; v_call: TRBV27; j_call: TRBJ1-1; cdr3_aa: CASSSLPTRGAFF
d_call: TRBD1; v_call: TRBV4-2; j_call: TRBJ1-1; cdr3_aa: CASSPEGTGHTEAFF
d_call: TRBD1; v_call: TRBV5-6; j_call: TRBJ2-5; cdr3_aa: CASSLRQGETQYF
d_call: -; v_call: TRBV27; j_call: TRBJ1-1; cdr3_aa: CASSFVRNTEAFF
d_call: -; v_call: TRBV29-1; j_call: TRBJ1-1; cdr3_aa: CSVEEGTEAFF
d_call: -; v_call: TRBV6-1; j_call: TRBJ2-3; cdr3_aa: CASRGTSTDTQYF
d_call: -; v_call: TRBV5-4; j_call: TRBJ2-7; cdr3_aa: CASSFWRSEQYF
d_call: TRBD2; v_call: TRBV9; j_call: TRBJ2-3; cdr3_aa: CASSADLAGGPLIDTQYF
d_call: -; v_call: TRBV6-1; j_call: TRBJ1-1; cdr3_aa: CAILGEVNTEAFF
d_call: -; v_call: TRBV4-1; j_call: TRBJ1-5; cdr3_aa: CASSLAEYQPQHF
d_call: -; v_call: TRBV5-4; j_call: TRBJ1-5; cdr3_aa: CASSAGGGHDNQPQHF
d_call: -; v_call: TRBV5-1; j_call: TRBJ1-2; cdr3_aa: CASSGIGEIGANYGYTF
d_call: -; v_call: TRBV27; j_call: TRBJ2-7; cdr3_aa: CASSLGSLHEQYF
d_call: -; v_call: TRBV6-5; j_call: TRBJ2-5; cdr3_aa: CASSALGGGETQYF
d_call: -; v_call: TRBV7-9; j_call: TRBJ2-7; cdr3_aa: CASSLSKSSYEQYF
d_call: TRBD1; v_call: TRBV5-1; j_call: TRBJ2-2; cdr3_aa: CASSPYPTGGNGELFF
d_call: TRBD1; v_call: TRBV25-1; j_call: TRBJ1-2; cdr3_aa: CASSEATGVGYGYTF
d_call: -; v_call: TRBV18; j_call: TRBJ2-5; cdr3_aa: CASSPPLAAQETQYF
d_call: -; v_call: TRBV2; j_call: TRBJ1-5; cdr3_aa: CASSPQGTLANQPQHF
d_call: TRBD1; v_call: TRBV11-2; j_call: TRBJ2-7; cdr3_aa: CASSLEGQGAQYF
d_call: -; v_call: TRBV30; j_call: TRBJ2-3; cdr3_aa: CAWSETISTDTQYF
d_call: -; v_call: TRBV12-5; j_call: TRBJ2-2; cdr3_aa: CASGLYTGELFF
d_call: -; v_call: TRBV6-5; j_call: TRBJ1-6; cdr3_aa: CASSYSNRDPTLHF
d_call: -; v_call: TRBV27; j_call: TRBJ1-5; cdr3_aa: CASREGSQPQHF
d_call: TRBD2; v_call: TRBV7-9; j_call: TRBJ2-5; cdr3_aa: CASSFSGTKGETQYF
d_call: -; v_call: TRBV10-3; j_call: TRBJ1-5; cdr3_aa: CAISETDQPQHF
d_call: -; v_call: TRBV27; j_call: TRBJ1-1; cdr3_aa: CASSLSTGYTEAFF
d_call: -; v_call: TRBV5-1; j_call: TRBJ1-3; cdr3_aa: CASSFQSSHRAGNTIYF
d_call: -; v_call: TRBV4-1; j_call: TRBJ1-4; cdr3_aa: CASSRQVLTNEKLFF
d_call: TRBD2; v_call: TRBV7-9; j_call: TRBJ2-3; cdr3_aa: CASSFLAGGTDTQYF
d_call: TRBD1; v_call: TRBV7-2; j_call: TRBJ1-6; cdr3_aa: CASSPRQGRNSPLHF
d_call: TRBD1; v_call: TRBV27; j_call: TRBJ2-7; cdr3_aa: CASSRDSTYEQYF